One and the same sample provided the 14 T cell receptor beta chains below, sequenced in a study of identifying expanded T cells in peripheral blood. Measured with immunoSEQ multiplex PCR; TCRdb has only the in-frame clones, and not every one. The table lists about 50,000 clones, about 83% of them singletons. The source material was blood. Receptors were obtained from a person aged 18 to 70 in good health.

The sample holds one count of this clone. The chain is built from TRBV10-3 and TRBJ2-1; 8 bases agree with TRBD2. This CDR3 has 14 residues. From germline, CDR1 is ENHRY and CDR2 SYGVKD. The CDR3 region has the DNA TGTGGAGCGGGGGCAGGGTCTTCCTACAATGAGCAGTTCTTC. It is translated as CGAGAGSSYNEQFF.

The V call is TRBV6-5, the J call TRBJ1-6; D gene uncertain. CDR1 and CDR2 from the germline V gene are MNHEY and SVGAGI. Trimming removed 6 bases at V and 6 bases at J, with 9 bases between. The length of the CDR3 is 13 residues. The DNA of the CDR3 is TGTGCCAGCAGCCCCGTTCGTAATTCACCCCTCCACTTT. Protein: CASSPVRNSPLHF.

CDR3 amino acids: CASSEWGGRAGSEQFF. DNA for the CDR3: TGTGCCAGCAGTGAATGGGGCGGGAGGGCCGGAAGTGAGCAGTTCTTC. The chain has TRBV25-1 and TRBJ2-1, with 9 bases lining up with TRBD2. CDR3 length: 16 amino acids. From germline, CDR1 is MGHDK and CDR2 SYGVNS. Trimming took 1 base from V and 9 from J; bases not matched to a gene: 10. Filled out from reference TRBV25-1 and TRBJ2-1, the complete variable domain reads EADIYQTPRYLVIGTGKKITLECSQTMGHDKMYWYQQDPGMELHLIHYSYGVNSTEKGDLSSESTVSRIRTEHFPLTLESARPSHTSQYLCASSEWGGRAGSEQFFGPGTRLTVL.

V usage is TRBV10-3 and J usage is TRBJ2-3; TRBD2 aligns across 11 bases. The CDR3 loop spans 20 amino acids. CDR1 is ENHRY, CDR2 SYGVKD, per germline. V shed 9 bases, J shed 1 base, and the junction held 21 bases outside the gene matches. The CDR3 nucleotides read TGTGCCATACGCACAGGGGGCCTAGCGGGGGGCAAGATCCGCACAGATACGCAGTATTTT. Residues: CAIRTGGLAGGKIRTDTQYF.

This chain joins TRBV30 and TRBJ2-7; D might be TRBD2 (6 bases). V dropped 8 bases and J dropped 0 bases, with 20 bases sitting between them. Germline V lookup: CDR1 GTSNPN, CDR2 SVGIG (reference sequence). The CDR3 is 15 residues long. CDR3 residues: CALGGWQSSSYEQYF. The CDR3 DNA sequence: TGTGCCCTGGGAGGTTGGCAGTCTAGCTCCTACGAGCAGTACTTC. The complete variable domain, with remaining parts taken from reference TRBV30 and TRBJ2-7, reads SQTIHQWPATLVQPVGSPLSLECTVEGTSNPNLYWYRQAAGRGLQLLFYSVGIGQISSEVPQNLSASRPQDRQFILSSKKLLLSDSGFYLCALGGWQSSSYEQYFGPGTRLTVT.

The genes are TRBV9 and TRBJ2-3, with 8 bases fitting TRBD2. Germline loops: CDR1 SGDLS, CDR2 YYNGEE. The CDR3 covers 17 residues. Unmatched junction bases numbered 11, after V lost 1 base and J lost 4 bases. CDR3 in DNA: TGTGCCAGCAGCGTAAATACCGGGACTAGAGTAGCAGATACGCAGTATTTT. It translates to CASSVNTGTRVADTQYF.

This clone was seen only a few times. This rearrangement joins TRBV6-5 to TRBJ1-3; unclear D gene. V was pared by 5 bases and J by 2 bases, with 13 bases between. Germline CDR1 MNHEY, CDR2 SVGAGI. The CDR3 covers 15 residues. CDR3 residues: CASSRQVDAGNTIYF. The CDR3 bases are TGTGCCAGCAGTCGGCAAGTAGATGCTGGAAACACCATATATTTT.

V is TRBV19 and J is TRBJ2-7, with 11 nucleotides matching TRBD1. The germline CDR1 and CDR2 sequences are LNHDA and SQIVND (reference sequence). J was trimmed by 4 bases and V by 4 bases; bases with no gene match: 6. The CDR3 is made up of 15 amino acids. The CDR3 sequence is CASSTGQGAKYEQYF. The DNA of the CDR3 is TGTGCCAGTAGTACCGGACAGGGGGCGAAATACGAGCAGTACTTC.

This chain uses TRBV28 with TRBJ2-3; the D gene is possibly TRBD1 (5 bases). The CDR3 consists of 15 residues. Deletions cut 7 bases from V and 4 bases from J, with 18 bases between. Germline V gene lookup returns CDR1 MDHEN and CDR2 SYDVKM. CDR3 DNA: TGTGCCAGCATTCGAACTCCAGGGTTCTCAGATACGCAGTATTTT. Encoded protein: CASIRTPGFSDTQYF.

The chain employs TRBV18 and TRBJ2-5; TRBD2 matches at 7 bases. The germline V gene encodes CDR1 KGHSH and CDR2 LQKENI. The junction had 4 bases not matched to a gene; V was cut back by 3 bases and J by 3 bases. The CDR3 is 14 residues long. The CDR3 DNA is TGTGCCAGCTCACCCGATGGGGGGGAAGAGACCCAGTACTTC. It encodes CASSPDGGEETQYF.

The table lists this clone with a few counts. The chain recombines TRBV5-1 with TRBJ1-1, with no clear D. The V gene lost 0 bases and the J gene lost 4 bases, with 13 bases spanning the gap. This CDR3 comprises 15 residues. Germline CDR1 is SGHRS and CDR2 is YFSETQ. The CDR3 DNA reads as TGCGCCAGCAGCTTGGAACTCGGGGAGCGCACTGAAGCTTTCTTT. Translation gives CASSLELGERTEAFF.

The rearrangement uses TRBV6-5 and TRBJ1-1; 7 nucleotides match TRBD1. Germline CDR1 is MNHEY and CDR2 is SVGAGI. The V and J ends lost 2 bases and 1 base, in that order; junction bases with no gene match: 7. This CDR3 is 16 amino acids long. CDR3 DNA: TGTGCCAGCAGTTACCTGGGACAGACAAGGAACACTGAAGCTTTCTTT. Protein: CASSYLGQTRNTEAFF.

The chain has TRBV4-1 and TRBJ2-2; D is tentatively TRBD1 or TRBD2 (6 bases each). The germline V and J ends were trimmed by 0 bases and 8 bases, with 13 bases remaining between them. The germline CDR1 and CDR2 sequences are MGHRA and YSYEKL. The CDR3 has 15 residues. The CDR3 bases are TGCGCCAGCAGCCAAGAACCGGGGGCGGCAGGGGAGCTGTTTTTT. Translation gives CASSQEPGAAGELFF.

The table lists this clone with a few counts. The chain is built from TRBV2 and TRBJ2-3; 10 positions agree with TRBD2. Germline loops: CDR1 SNHLY, CDR2 FYNNEI. The CDR3 runs 15 residues. The trim removed 5 bases at V and 4 bases at J, leaving 6 bases unmatched. The CDR3: CASSFTSGKPDTQYF. The CDR3 region has the DNA TGTGCCAGCAGTTTTACTAGCGGGAAGCCAGATACGCAGTATTTT.